The rows below give T cell receptor beta chains drawn from one sample of a study of OX40 agonist ivuxolimab in advanced cancers. Clones were sequenced by immunoSEQ multiplex PCR, and TCRdb holds only the in-frame ones, with some missing. The table has about 40,000 clones, 70% to 80% seen once. The sequencing used CD4+ or CD8+ T cells sorted from blood, collected in a trial of the OX40 agonist ivuxolimab. Receptors originate from an adult with an advanced solid tumor such as melanoma, head and neck, liver or kidney cancer. Both conserved end residues are part of each CDR3. The D gene is left open where the match is weak. Clone size is not always given. Where it is, it says once, few, many or a class for expanded clones.

abundance,d_gene,j_gene,v_gene,len,CDR3aa,CDR3nt
.,TRBD2,TRBJ2-3,TRBV19,14,CASSKTSGTDTQYF,TGTGCCAGTAGTAAGACTAGCGGCACAGATACGCAGTATTTT
.,TRBD1,TRBJ2-3,TRBV5-4,15,CASSPLGQGTDTQYF,TGTGCCAGCAGCCCCCTGGGACAGGGCACAGATACGCAGTATTTT
few,TRBD2,TRBJ2-1,TRBV11-2,16,CASSLDQAGGLDEQFF,TGTGCCAGCAGCTTAGATCAGGCGGGGGGGCTGGATGAGCAGTTCTTC
once,TRBD2,TRBJ2-1,TRBV10-3,16,CAISVGAGGPRDEQFF,TGTGCCATCAGCGTTGGGGCGGGGGGGCCTAGAGATGAGCAGTTCTTC
.,TRBD1,TRBJ2-7,TRBV19,14,CASSVRDSSYEQYF,TGTGCCAGTAGTGTCCGGGACAGCTCCTACGAGCAGTACTTC
.,.,TRBJ2-5,TRBV6-5,13,CASSWADQETQYF,TGTGCCAGCAGTTGGGCGGACCAAGAGACCCAGTACTTC
.,.,TRBJ2-7,TRBV29-1,13,CSVDTGSSYEQYF,TGCAGCGTTGACACAGGGTCCTCCTACGAGCAGTACTTC
.,TRBD1,TRBJ1-1,TRBV7-8,14,CASSLVTGSHEAFF,TGTGCCAGCAGCTTAGTGACAGGGTCGCATGAAGCTTTCTTT
.,.,TRBJ1-2,TRBV4-1,13,CASSQENSYGYTF,TGCGCCAGCAGCCAAGAAAACAGCTATGGCTACACCTTT
.,.,TRBJ2-5,TRBV7-7,12,CASSPDQETQYF,TGTGCTAGCAGCCCAGACCAAGAGACCCAGTACTTC
.,.,TRBJ2-2,TRBV7-8,13,CASSPTLPGELFF,TGTGCCAGCAGCCCTACCCTACCCGGGGAGCTGTTTTTT
.,TRBD1,TRBJ2-7,TRBV10-3,14,CAIRKDRGTYEQYF,TGTGCCATCAGGAAAGACAGGGGCACCTACGAGCAGTACTTC
.,.,TRBJ1-2,TRBV6-5,15,CASSYSSGHNYGYTF,TGTGCCAGCAGTTACTCATCGGGACACAACTATGGCTACACCTTC
.,TRBD1,TRBJ1-5,TRBV6-1,15,CASRYDRVSNQPQHF,TGTGCCAGCAGATATGACAGGGTTAGCAATCAGCCCCAGCATTTT
.,TRBD1,TRBJ1-4,TRBV29-1,14,CSAGIQGIGEKLFF,TGCAGCGCAGGGATACAGGGGATTGGCGAAAAACTGTTTTTT
.,TRBD2,TRBJ2-7,TRBV7-9,15,CASSLAGSGGYEQYF,TGTGCCAGCAGCTTAGCAGGTAGCGGGGGATACGAGCAGTACTTC
.,.,TRBJ1-3,TRBV11-1,16,CASTEDGWLSGNTIYF,TGTGCCAGCACCGAGGACGGCTGGCTCTCTGGAAACACCATATATTTT
once,TRBD2,TRBJ2-7,TRBV9,16,CASSPYGGALSYEQYF,TGTGCCAGCAGCCCTTACGGGGGGGCCCTTTCCTACGAGCAGTACTTC
.,.,TRBJ2-2,TRBV10-2,13,CASSAPNTGELFF,TGCGCCAGCAGTGCCCCGAACACCGGGGAGCTGTTTTTT
.,TRBD1,TRBJ2-3,TRBV29-1,15,CSAEDRELGTDTQYF,TGCAGCGCCGAAGACAGGGAATTGGGCACAGATACGCAGTATTTT
few,.,TRBJ1-5,TRBV28,15,CASSLGSRVSQPQHF,TGTGCCAGCAGTTTGGGGTCGAGGGTATCCCAGCCCCAGCATTTT
.,.,TRBJ1-1,TRBV25-1,14,CASSDGFGGTEAFF,TGTGCCAGCAGTGATGGGTTCGGGGGCACTGAAGCTTTCTTT
.,.,TRBJ2-7,TRBV5-1,14,CASSLYGGSYEQYF,TGCGCCAGCAGCTTGTACGGGGGCTCCTACGAGCAGTACTTC
once,.,TRBJ2-5,TRBV28,13,CASRSKLQETQYF,TGTGCCAGCAGATCTAAACTTCAAGAGACCCAGTACTTC
medium-sized,.,TRBJ2-2,TRBV7-9,15,CAHPAQGQISGELFF,TGTGCCCATCCTGCGCAGGGACAAATAAGCGGGGAGCTGTTTTTT
.,TRBD2,TRBJ2-3,TRBV11-2,16,CASSLDFAGGPDTQYF,TGTGCCAGCAGCTTAGATTTCGCGGGAGGTCCAGATACGCAGTATTTT
.,.,TRBJ1-4,TRBV11-2,19,CASSLELLNRLGPNEKLFF,TGTGCCAGCAGCTTAGAGCTCCTCAACCGCCTGGGGCCTAATGAAAAACTGTTTTTT
.,TRBD1,TRBJ1-2,TRBV29-1,13,CSVEGQGFYGYTF,TGCAGCGTTGAGGGACAGGGGTTCTATGGCTACACCTTC
.,.,TRBJ1-1,TRBV27,14,CASSYKGVVTEAFF,TGTGCCAGCAGTTACAAGGGGGTGGTTACTGAAGCTTTCTTT
.,TRBD1,TRBJ1-5,TRBV6-5,15,CASRTGQGDNQPQHF,TGTGCCAGCAGGACGGGACAGGGAGATAATCAGCCCCAGCATTTT
once,.,TRBJ2-2,TRBV4-3,16,CASSQEDLAGHGELFF,TGCGCCAGCAGCCAAGAGGATCTTGCGGGGCACGGGGAGCTGTTTTTT
.,TRBD1,TRBJ1-3,TRBV10-3,15,CAISGGQGSGNTIYF,TGTGCCATCAGCGGGGGACAGGGATCTGGAAACACCATATATTTT
.,.,TRBJ2-7,TRBV5-6,13,CASSLYAVYEQYF,TGTGCCAGCAGCCTATACGCCGTCTACGAGCAGTACTTC
many,.,TRBJ2-1,TRBV6-5,14,CASSYEESRDEQFF,TGTGCCAGCAGTTACGAGGAGTCACGCGATGAGCAGTTCTTC
.,.,TRBJ1-5,TRBV6-5,15,CASSPSLYSNQPQHF,TGTGCCAGCAGCCCCTCACTTTATAGCAATCAGCCCCAGCATTTT
.,TRBD1,TRBJ1-2,TRBV18,12,CASSGQNYGYTF,TGTGCCAGCTCGGGACAGAACTATGGCTACACCTTC
.,.,TRBJ1-1,TRBV28,14,CASSLAGINTEAFF,TGTGCCAGCAGTTTGGCAGGTATAAACACTGAAGCTTTCTTT
.,.,TRBJ2-7,TRBV28,14,CASSLGPVQVEQYF,TGTGCCAGCAGTCTCGGACCAGTACAAGTAGAGCAGTACTTC
many,TRBD1,TRBJ2-7,TRBV10-3,16,CAISESRGQGVNEQYF,TGTGCCATCAGTGAGTCGAGGGGACAGGGGGTAAACGAGCAGTACTTC
.,TRBD1,TRBJ1-4,TRBV5-1,13,CASRGDSLEKLFF,TGCGCCAGCAGGGGGGACAGCCTTGAAAAACTGTTTTTT
.,.,TRBJ2-1,TRBV7-9,13,CASSLDLHNEQFF,TGTGCCAGCAGCTTAGACTTACACAATGAGCAGTTCTTC
.,TRBD1,TRBJ2-7,TRBV2,12,CAGGQGAGEQYF,TGTGCCGGTGGGCAGGGGGCGGGAGAGCAGTACTTC